Sequencing of this TCR beta chain was carried out in a study of blood T cell repertoires in COVID-19. Looking at the study overall: PBMCs, B-cell-depleted T cells, or T cells were the source of the cDNA or gDNA that made up the material.

Some clones are missing from TCRdb's copy, which holds only in-frame ones; the method was immunoSEQ multiplex PCR. The sample lists over 45,000 clones, around 91% occurring once. This clone was found once. The germline CDR1 and CDR2 sequences are GTSNPN and SVGIG (reference sequence). V lost 5 bases and J lost 5, with 15 bases in between. The CDR3 sequence is 14 residues long. The TCR sequence derives from a human donor in a cohort sampled during active COVID-19. The specimen was peripheral blood. The chain has TRBV30 and TRBJ2-2; D gene unclear. For the CDR3, the DNA is TGTGCCTGGGGGATCCTGACGGAGACCGGGGAGCTGTTTTTT. Translating gives CAWGILTETGELFF.